The next 7 T cell receptor beta chains were all read from a single sample in a study of blood T cell repertoires in COVID-19. Repertoires were generated with immunoSEQ multiplex PCR, while TCRdb's copy carries only in-frame clones and drops some. Of fewer than 300,000 clones in the sample, more than 70% were seen once. Material: peripheral blood. The receptor source for this set is a woman younger than 35 with acute or convalescent COVID-19.

This clone was picked up a small number of times. This chain connects TRBV28 to TRBJ2-7; 14 positions match TRBD2. Germline CDR1 is MDHEN and CDR2 is SYDVKM. After removal of 1 base from V and 7 bases from J, the junction contained 9 bases not matched to a gene. This CDR3 region has 17 residues. CDR3 amino acids: CASSLSLTSGRANEQYF. DNA for the CDR3: TGTGCCAGCAGTTTATCTCTGACTAGCGGGAGGGCCAATGAGCAGTACTTC.

This sequence joins TRBV19 and TRBJ2-1; TRBD2 is a possible D gene (6 bases). The CDR3 has 9 residues. Trimming shortened V by 8 bases and J by 10 bases, and 6 bases separated the two germline ends. CDR1 is LNHDA, CDR2 SQIVND, per germline (reference sequence). The DNA of the CDR3 is TGTGCCAGTGGACTAGAGCAGTTCTTC. Protein product: CASGLEQFF. The full variable domain, rest sourced from reference TRBV19 and TRBJ2-1, is DGGITQSPKYLFRKEGQNVTLSCEQNLNHDAMYWYRQDPGQGLRLIYYSQIVNDFQKGDIAEGYSVSREKKESFPLTVTSAQKNPTAFYLCASGLEQFFGPGTRLTVL.

Of note for this clone: Its ends do not fully match the called genes, so a read error is possible. The CDR3 loop reads CASSPDRVSSEQYF. In DNA form, the CDR3 reads TGCGCCAGCAGCCCTGACAGGGTCTCCTCCGAGCAGTACTTC. The rearrangement joins TRBV5-1 to TRBJ2-7; 7 bases agree with TRBD1. The germline V gene encodes CDR1 SGHRS and CDR2 YFSETQ. CDR3 length: 14 amino acids.

This clone occurred once. The chain combines TRBV5-1 with TRBJ1-2; no reliable D call. V shed 0 bases and J shed 7 bases, with 7 bases lying between them. Germline assignment: CDR1 SGHRS and CDR2 YFSETQ. This CDR3 contains 12 residues. The CDR3 reads CASSLGTVGYTF. In DNA form, the CDR3 reads TGCGCCAGCAGCTTGGGGACTGTTGGCTACACCTTC.

This sequence joins TRBV5-6 and TRBJ2-7, with 9 nucleotides matching TRBD1. From germline, CDR1 is SGHDT and CDR2 YYEEEE. With V trimmed by 4 bases and J by 0 bases, 11 bases remained unmatched. The CDR3 is 17 amino acids. This chain's CDR3 is CASSVLAGTGSSYEQYF. CDR3 bases: TGTGCCAGCAGCGTATTGGCAGGGACAGGGAGCTCCTACGAGCAGTACTTC.

This chain connects TRBV28 to TRBJ2-7; 9 nucleotides match TRBD1. Trimming took 4 bases from V and 3 from J; bases not matched to a gene: 7. Germline-derived CDR1 and CDR2 are MDHEN and SYDVKM. The CDR3 runs to 15 residues. CDR3 sequence reads: CASSSPGQGHYEQYF. For the CDR3, the DNA is TGTGCCAGCAGTTCACCGGGACAGGGCCACTACGAGCAGTACTTC.

This sequence joins TRBV2 and TRBJ2-1; 8 positions match TRBD1. V lost 6 bases, J lost 3 bases, and 7 bases stayed unmatched. CDR3 length: 15 residues. The germline gives CDR1 SNHLY, CDR2 FYNNEI. The CDR3 DNA follows: TGTGCCAGCAGATTCGGCGGGACAGGCTACAATGAGCAGTTCTTC. This translates into CASRFGGTGYNEQFF.